The rows below give T cell receptor beta chains drawn from one sample of a study of OX40 agonist ivuxolimab in advanced cancers. Generated by immunoSEQ multiplex PCR, the TCRdb table keeps only in-frame clones and is missing some. The table records some 22,000 clones, 88% of them present only once. The sequencing used CD4+ or CD8+ T cells sorted from blood, collected in a trial of the OX40 agonist ivuxolimab. The receptors were sampled from an adult with an advanced solid tumor such as melanoma, head and neck, liver or kidney cancer. The CDR3 runs from the conserved cysteine through the conserved F or W. Fields, in order: J gene, D gene, V gene, clone size, CDR3 DNA, CDR3 protein. A D gene is named only where the DNA matches it firmly. Expanded clones get a size class; other rows say once, few or many, or leave the size out.

>TRBJ2-2|TRBD2|TRBV5-1|few
TGCGCCAGCAGCTTAAGGTTCGCTAGCGGGAGCACCGGGGAGCTGTTTTTT
CASSLRFASGSTGELFF
>TRBJ1-4|-|TRBV5-1|-
TGCGCCTCTTCCCGGGAAGGGAATGAAAAACTGTTTTTT
CASSREGNEKLFF
>TRBJ2-7|TRBD2|TRBV11-2|-
TGTGCCAGCAGCTATCTGACGGGAGGTAGCTACGAGCAGTACTTC
CASSYLTGGSYEQYF
>TRBJ2-1|-|TRBV21-1|once
TGTGCCAGCAGCAACCCTCCGGGGGGGACGGATGAGCAGTTCTTC
CASSNPPGGTDEQFF
>TRBJ2-1|TRBD1|TRBV25-1|once
TGTGCCGGATGCCCTGGGACAGCTTACAATGAGCAGTTCTTC
CAGCPGTAYNEQFF
>TRBJ2-7|-|TRBV21-1|-
TGTGCCAGCAGCAAAGGGGCGGCGGGAGGGTTTTACGAGCAGTACTTC
CASSKGAAGGFYEQYF
>TRBJ2-5|-|TRBV5-4|-
TGTGCCAGCAGCCCATGGGACAGGCGGGAGGGGACCCAGTACTTC
CASSPWDRREGTQYF
>TRBJ2-1|TRBD2|TRBV4-3|-
TGCGCCAGCAGCCAAGAATCCGGACTAGCGGGATTGGAGCAGTTCTTC
CASSQESGLAGLEQFF
>TRBJ1-5|-|TRBV6-6|-
TGTGCCAGCAGTTACTCTGACGTTAGCAATCAGCCCCAGCATTTT
CASSYSDVSNQPQHF
>TRBJ1-2|-|TRBV19|-
TGTGCCAGTAGTATCCAGGGACACTATGGCTACACCTTC
CASSIQGHYGYTF
>TRBJ1-2|-|TRBV4-3|-
TGCGCCAGCAGCCAAGTAGTGGCCGCCAGCTATGGCTACACCTTC
CASSQVVAASYGYTF
>TRBJ1-2|-|TRBV9|-
TGTGCCAGCAGCGAAGAGCTCGGCGGGGCCGACGTCTATGGCTACACCTTC
CASSEELGGADVYGYTF
>TRBJ1-2|-|TRBV7-9|-
TGTGCCAGCAGCCCTACGAACCAGGGAACAGGGTATGGCTACACCTTC
CASSPTNQGTGYGYTF
>TRBJ2-1|-|TRBV11-1|once
TGTGCCAGCAGCCGCCGGGAGACTTATGAGCAGTTCTTC
CASSRRETYEQFF
>TRBJ1-4|TRBD1|TRBV5-4|-
TGTGCCAGCAGCTTGGGGATCGGGACAGAAAATGAAAAACTGTTTTTT
CASSLGIGTENEKLFF
>TRBJ2-3|TRBD2|TRBV4-2|-
TGTGCCAGCAGCCAAGGGGGACTAGCGGGAGTGGGAGATACGCAGTATTTT
CASSQGGLAGVGDTQYF
>TRBJ1-5|-|TRBV7-2|-
TGTGCCAGCGCGAAAGAGGGCACTAGCAATCAGCCCCAGCATTTT
CASAKEGTSNQPQHF
>TRBJ2-7|TRBD2|TRBV11-2|-
TGTGCCAGCAGGGGACTAGCGAAATACTACGAGCAGTACTTC
CASRGLAKYYEQYF
>TRBJ2-1|TRBD2|TRBV10-3|-
TGTGCCACCGGGACTAACAATGAGCAGTTCTTC
CATGTNNEQFF
>TRBJ2-1|TRBD1|TRBV7-2|-
TGTGCCAGCAGCGCCGGGGGTCCGGGACAGGTAAACAATGAGCAGTTCTTC
CASSAGGPGQVNNEQFF
>TRBJ1-5|TRBD1|TRBV6-5|-
TGTGCCAGCAGTTACGACAGGGTACAGCCCCAGCATTTT
CASSYDRVQPQHF
>TRBJ1-5|TRBD1|TRBV6-6|-
TGTGCCAGCAGTTCGACAGGGGGAAATCAGCCCCAGCATTTT
CASSSTGGNQPQHF
>TRBJ2-3|TRBD2|TRBV14|-
TGTGCCACCAACAGACTAGCGGGAGGAACGCAGTATTTT
CATNRLAGGTQYF
>TRBJ2-3|-|TRBV6-6|-
TGTGCCAGCAGACACAATGGGGTTGGGGCAGATACGCAGTATTTT
CASRHNGVGADTQYF
>TRBJ1-1|TRBD1|TRBV10-3|-
TGTGCCATCAGCGAAACAGGGGTCCGAATGAACACTGAAGCTTTCTTT
CAISETGVRMNTEAFF
>TRBJ2-2|-|TRBV5-1|-
TGCGCCAGCAGAGACAGAGACACCGGGGAGCTGTTTTTT
CASRDRDTGELFF
>TRBJ1-5|-|TRBV23-1|-
TGCGCCAGCAGCCTCAGGGGTAGGAGTCAGCCCCAGCATTTT
CASSLRGRSQPQHF
>TRBJ2-7|-|TRBV18|few
TGTGCCAGCTCACCGACCGCGAGCTCCTACGAGCAGTACTTC
CASSPTASSYEQYF
>TRBJ2-1|-|TRBV5-6|-
TGTGCCAGCAGCTTGCGGGCCACCTACAATGAGCAGTTCTTC
CASSLRATYNEQFF
>TRBJ2-2|-|TRBV21-1|-
TGTGCCAGCAGCAAGGAGGGACAGTTGAACACCGGGGAGCTGTTTTTT
CASSKEGQLNTGELFF
>TRBJ2-7|-|TRBV4-3|few
TGCGCCAGCAGCCAGGGCTGGACCCAATATTTGGGGACGTCCTACGAGCAGTACTTC
CASSQGWTQYLGTSYEQYF
>TRBJ2-3|TRBD2|TRBV7-8|-
TGTGCCAGCAGCCCCAGGACTAGCGGGAGAATAGATACGCAGTATTTT
CASSPRTSGRIDTQYF
>TRBJ1-1|-|TRBV7-2|-
TGTGCCAGCAGCTTAGCTGCGGGGAACACTGAAGCTTTCTTT
CASSLAAGNTEAFF
>TRBJ1-1|-|TRBV29-1|few
TGCAGCGCCGTTGGGGACAAGGATGAAGCTTTCTTT
CSAVGDKDEAFF
>TRBJ1-1|-|TRBV7-6|-
TGTGCCAGCAGCTTTGCGGGGGTCCGGAACACTGAAGCTTTCTTT
CASSFAGVRNTEAFF
>TRBJ1-5|-|TRBV28|-
TGTGCCAGCAGTTTAGGCAGGGGACTTTATAGCAATCAGCCCCAGCATTTT
CASSLGRGLYSNQPQHF
>TRBJ1-5|-|TRBV28|-
TGTGCCAGCACCCGACCAGCGTTCCAGCCCCAGCATTTT
CASTRPAFQPQHF
>TRBJ2-3|-|TRBV5-1|-
TGCGCCAGCAGCTTGTCGGTTGCGGGACCAGATACGCAGTATTTT
CASSLSVAGPDTQYF
>TRBJ2-3|-|TRBV29-1|-
TGCAGCGTCGCCAGGTGGGCGGAGGGGAGCACAGATACGCAGTATTTT
CSVARWAEGSTDTQYF
>TRBJ2-1|-|TRBV28|-
TGTGCCAGCAGAGAGCAGTACAATGAGCAGTTCTTC
CASREQYNEQFF
>TRBJ2-3|TRBD2|TRBV7-6|-
TGTGCCAGCAGCCCCGATAACATTAGCGGGAGTAGGCATTTT
CASSPDNISGSRHF
>TRBJ1-1|-|TRBV5-1|-
TGCGCCAGCAGCCCCGGTAGTACTGAAGCTTTCTTT
CASSPGSTEAFF
>TRBJ2-7|-|TRBV6-8|-
TGTGCCACCTCGTGGCGGGACAAGAGCTCCTACGAGCAGTACTTC
CATSWRDKSSYEQYF
>TRBJ2-1|-|TRBV28|-
TGTGCCAGCATTCCCACGACTCCAAGCTCCTACAATGAGCAGTTCTTC
CASIPTTPSSYNEQFF
>TRBJ2-7|-|TRBV28|-
TGTGCCAGCAGTTTAAGGTACGAGCAGTACTTC
CASSLRYEQYF
>TRBJ2-7|-|TRBV6-5|-
TGTGCCAGCAGCCGGACACCGTACGAGCAGTACTTC
CASSRTPYEQYF
>TRBJ1-5|-|TRBV19|-
TGTGCCAGTAGTATGCCCTTGGGGAAAATCAATCAGCCCCAGCATTTT
CASSMPLGKINQPQHF
>TRBJ2-1|-|TRBV11-3|-
TGTGCCAGCAGCTTGGGGGAGAGGAATGAGCAGTTCTTC
CASSLGERNEQFF
>TRBJ2-1|-|TRBV11-3|-
TGTGCCAGCAGCTTACGAGACGCGTACAATGAGCAGTTCTTC
CASSLRDAYNEQFF
>TRBJ1-1|-|TRBV30|-
TGTGCCTGGAGTGTACACAGGAACACTGAAGCTTTCTTT
CAWSVHRNTEAFF
>TRBJ2-3|TRBD2|TRBV2|-
TGTGCCAGCAGTATGGCTAGCGGGAGCCGCACAGATACGCAGTATTTT
CASSMASGSRTDTQYF
>TRBJ2-7|TRBD1|TRBV19|-
TGTGCCAGTAGTAATCAAAGATACCGGGACAGGGGCACCTACGAGCAGTACTTC
CASSNQRYRDRGTYEQYF
>TRBJ1-2|TRBD1|TRBV30|-
TGTGCCTGGAGTCCCCCCAAACAGGGGTCTGATGGCTACACCTTC
CAWSPPKQGSDGYTF